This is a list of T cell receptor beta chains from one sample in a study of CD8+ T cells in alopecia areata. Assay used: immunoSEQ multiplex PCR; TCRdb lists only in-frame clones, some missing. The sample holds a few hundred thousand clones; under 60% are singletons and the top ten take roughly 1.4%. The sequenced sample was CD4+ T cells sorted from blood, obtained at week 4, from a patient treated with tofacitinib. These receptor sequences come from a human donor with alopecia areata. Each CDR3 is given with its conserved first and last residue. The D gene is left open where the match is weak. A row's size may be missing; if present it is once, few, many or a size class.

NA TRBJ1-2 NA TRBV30 CAWSGHRANYGYTF TGTGCCTGGAGTGGACACCGAGCTAACTATGGCTACACCTTC
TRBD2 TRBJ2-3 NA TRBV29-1 CSVVVSGASTDTQYF TGCAGCGTTGTAGTTAGCGGGGCTAGCACAGATACGCAGTATTTT
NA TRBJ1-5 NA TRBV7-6 CASSLGGGFNQPQHF TGTGCCAGCAGCTTAGGAGGTGGGTTCAATCAGCCCCAGCATTTT
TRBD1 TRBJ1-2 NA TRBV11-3 CASSQGTGGPYGYTF TGTGCCAGCAGCCAAGGGACAGGGGGCCCCTATGGCTACACCTTC
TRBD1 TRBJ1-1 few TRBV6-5 CASSYITGGPEAFF TGTGCCAGCAGCTACATTACAGGGGGCCCTGAAGCTTTCTTT
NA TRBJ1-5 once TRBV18 CASSPTVTQPQHF TGTGCCAGCTCACCTACAGTGACTCAGCCCCAGCATTTT
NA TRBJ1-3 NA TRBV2 CASSDWQARNTIYF TGTGCCAGCAGTGATTGGCAGGCCCGAAACACCATATATTTT
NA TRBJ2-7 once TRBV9 CASSVATGTGTNSYEQYF TGTGCCAGCAGCGTAGCGACGGGGACCGGGACAAACTCCTACGAGCAGTACTTC
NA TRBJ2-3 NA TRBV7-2 CASSLGIASTDTQYF TGTGCCAGCAGCTTAGGGATAGCGAGCACAGATACGCAGTATTTT
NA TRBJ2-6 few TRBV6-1 CASNARSSGANVLTF TGTGCCAGCAACGCGAGAAGCTCTGGGGCCAACGTCCTGACTTTC
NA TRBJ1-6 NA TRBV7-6 CASSLQERSPLHF TGTGCCAGCAGCTTACAGGAGCGTTCACCCCTCCACTTT
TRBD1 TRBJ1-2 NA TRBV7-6 CASSLGTGVGNYGYTF TGTGCCAGCAGCTTAGGGACAGGCGTGGGGAACTATGGCTACACCTTC
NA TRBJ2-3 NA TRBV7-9 CASSFTRSTDTQYF TGTGCCAGCAGCTTTACTAGGAGCACAGATACGCAGTATTTT
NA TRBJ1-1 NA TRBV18 CASSPTVWDTEAFF TGTGCCAGCTCACCGACGGTTTGGGACACTGAAGCTTTCTTT
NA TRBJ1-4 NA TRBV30 CACQLVGVNEKLFF TGTGCCTGCCAGCTGGTTGGGGTGAATGAAAAACTGTTTTTT
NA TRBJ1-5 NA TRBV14 CASSQGLKQPQHF TGTGCCAGCAGCCAAGGTCTTAAGCAGCCCCAGCATTTT
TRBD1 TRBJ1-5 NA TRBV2 CASSEEGAISSSNQPQHF TGTGCCAGCAGTGAGGAGGGGGCTATCTCCAGCAGCAATCAGCCCCAGCATTTT
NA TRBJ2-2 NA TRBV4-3 CASSQVSSSGTGELFF TGCGCCAGCAGCCAAGTATCTAGCTCGGGCACCGGGGAGCTGTTTTTT
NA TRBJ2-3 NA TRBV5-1 CASSFGFSSKGDTQYF TGCGCCAGCAGCTTTGGGTTCTCGTCGAAGGGAGATACGCAGTATTTT
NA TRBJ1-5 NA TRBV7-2 CASSGGDQPQHF TGTGCCAGCAGCGGAGGAGATCAGCCCCAGCATTTT
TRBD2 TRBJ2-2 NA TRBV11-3 CASSLPSSGNTGELFF TGTGCCAGCAGCTTACCCTCTAGCGGGAACACCGGGGAGCTGTTTTTT
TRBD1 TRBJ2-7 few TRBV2 CASSGTGREQYF TGTGCCAGCAGTGGGACAGGAAGGGAGCAGTACTTC
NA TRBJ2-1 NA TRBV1 CTSSQKGGMGLLDYNEQFF TGCACCAGCAGCCAAAAAGGTGGGATGGGCCTGCTCGACTACAATGAGCAGTTCTTC
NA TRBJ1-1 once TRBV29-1 CSAGVGVPGAFF TGCAGCGCCGGGGTGGGGGTCCCTGGGGCTTTCTTT
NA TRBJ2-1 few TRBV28 CASSFGAYNEQFF TGTGCCAGCAGTTTTGGAGCCTACAATGAGCAGTTCTTC
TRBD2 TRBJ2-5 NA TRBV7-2 CASSLTGGQETQYF TGTGCCAGCAGCTTAACGGGGGGGCAAGAGACCCAGTACTTC
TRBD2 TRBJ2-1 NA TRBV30 CAWGLAGAYNEQFF TGTGCCTGGGGTTTAGCGGGGGCCTACAATGAGCAGTTCTTC
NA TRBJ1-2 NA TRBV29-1 CSVGPKQGNYGYTF TGCAGCGTTGGCCCCAAACAGGGAAACTATGGCTACACCTTC
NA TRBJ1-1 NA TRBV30 CAWSVQLNTEAFF TGTGCCTGGAGTGTACAGTTGAACACTGAAGCTTTCTTT
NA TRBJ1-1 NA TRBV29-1 CSAEGGGGTEAFF TGCAGCGCCGAGGGAGGGGGAGGCACTGAAGCTTTCTTT
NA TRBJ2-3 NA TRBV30 CAWSVMGLAGLTDTQYF TGTGCCTGGAGTGTAATGGGTTTGGCAGGTCTCACAGATACGCAGTATTTT
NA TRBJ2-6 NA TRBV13 CASSLGTPTSGANVLTF TGTGCCAGCAGCTTAGGAACGCCAACCTCTGGGGCCAACGTCCTGACTTTC
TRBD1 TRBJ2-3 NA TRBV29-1 CSGKQGSDTQYF TGCAGCGGGAAACAGGGGTCAGATACGCAGTATTTT
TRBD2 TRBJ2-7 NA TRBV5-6 CASSLEQRGAFSYEQYF TGTGCCAGCAGCTTGGAGCAGCGGGGGGCCTTCTCCTACGAGCAGTACTTC
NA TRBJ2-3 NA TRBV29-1 CSVGAQTPTDTQYF TGCAGCGTTGGGGCCCAGACTCCCACAGATACGCAGTATTTT
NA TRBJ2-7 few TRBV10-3 CASSATSTSYEQYF TGTGCCAGCAGTGCCACTAGTACCTCCTACGAGCAGTACTTC
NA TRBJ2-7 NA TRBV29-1 CSVGAGPDEQYF TGCAGCGTTGGGGCAGGTCCCGACGAGCAGTACTTC
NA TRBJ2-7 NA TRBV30 CAWSIGGLSYEQYF TGTGCCTGGAGTATTGGGGGGCTCTCCTACGAGCAGTACTTC
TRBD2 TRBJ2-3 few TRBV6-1 CASSEGDYTDTQYF TGTGCCAGCAGTGAGGGGGACTACACAGATACGCAGTATTTT
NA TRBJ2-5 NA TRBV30 CAWSVSSETQYF TGTGCCTGGAGCGTTAGTTCGGAGACCCAGTACTTC
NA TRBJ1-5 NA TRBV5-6 CASSFDRNQPQHF TGTGCCAGCAGCTTCGACAGGAATCAGCCCCAGCATTTT
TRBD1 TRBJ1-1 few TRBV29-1 CSVEGTGNTEAFF TGCAGCGTTGAGGGGACAGGGAACACTGAAGCTTTCTTT